This T cell receptor beta chain was obtained from a study of blood T cell repertoires in COVID-19. TCRdb keeps only in-frame clones here, not all; method: immunoSEQ multiplex PCR. Of around 140,000 clones detected, roughly 90% appear once; the ten largest clones hold around 4.2%. Germline values: CDR1 SGHTA, CDR2 FQGNSA. The ends were cut back, 4 bases at V and 1 base at J, with 16 bases in the middle. The CDR3 totals 16 residues. The TCR was taken from a man in his 60s with COVID-19, enrolled during active disease. Sequenced material: peripheral blood. The chain uses TRBV7-2 and TRBJ1-1; perhaps TRBD1 as D (6 bases). For the CDR3, the DNA is TGTGCCAGCAGCTCCTTGGGGGGGCGCGGGAACACTGAAGCTTTCTTT. Encoded protein: CASSSLGGRGNTEAFF.